Shown below are 10 T cell receptor beta chains from a single sample sequenced in a study of cytomegalovirus exposure and HLA in healthy donors (TCRdb year 2017). Receptors were amplified or captured by the immunoSEQ multiplex PCR assay. This immuneACCESS table, as held by TCRdb, lists in-frame sequences with V and J called but not all clones. Of the missing ones, under half trace to an unresolved V gene in checked studies; the others have no known cause. Across this sample there are roughly 260,000 clones, with 85% to 90% seen only once. The ten top clones hold roughly 0.4% of the sample. Sequencing used PBMCs. These receptors were taken from a woman between 18 and 29 years old in good health and CMV-seronegative.

The chain links TRBV28 to TRBJ2-1; 9 positions match TRBD2. After removal of 3 bases from V and 6 bases from J, the junction contained 15 bases not matched to a gene. The CDR3 spans 18 residues. Germline assignment: CDR1 MDHEN and CDR2 SYDVKM. The CDR3: CASSFPERGAQDLNEQFF. The CDR3 DNA reads as TGTGCCAGCAGTTTCCCAGAGCGGGGGGCTCAAGACCTCAATGAGCAGTTCTTC.

This clone was seen once. V and J are TRBV5-5 and TRBJ1-6; D gene ambiguous. The V gene's germline CDR1 is SGHKS and CDR2 YYEKEE (reference sequence). V lost 7 bases to trimming and J lost 7 bases, with 15 bases between them. The CDR3 covers 14 residues. The CDR3 sequence is CASGVGELNSPLHF. The CDR3 DNA reads as TGTGCCAGCGGGGTGGGAGAGCTAAATTCACCCCTCCACTTT.

The J gene is TRBJ1-3, the V gene TRBV5-4, with 9 bases fitting TRBD1. Germline V CDR1 and CDR2: SGHNT, YYREEE (reference sequence). This CDR3 is built from 17 residues. V was clipped by 3 bases and J by 4 bases; unmatched bases: 11. The CDR3 protein is CASSSGPGQGTGNTIYF. The CDR3 DNA sequence: TGTGCCAGCAGCTCAGGCCCTGGACAGGGGACGGGAAACACCATATATTTT.

The chain employs TRBV27 and TRBJ1-5; 7 bases are a match to TRBD1. Germline-derived CDR1 and CDR2 are MNHEY and SMNVEV (reference sequence). The CDR3 consists of 15 residues. V trimming: 8 bases; J trimming: 6 bases; junction bases outside the gene matches: 13. The CDR3 DNA sequence: TGTGCCAGCGGTAATAGACAGGGATTGGGTCAGCCCCAGCATTTT. Its protein is CASGNRQGLGQPQHF.

The chain employs TRBV27 and TRBJ1-5; D possibly corresponds to TRBD1 (5 bases). The V end was cut by 4 bases, the J end by 7 bases, with 11 bases between. The CDR3 length is 13 residues. CDR1 and CDR2 (germline): MNHEY, SMNVEV (reference sequence). The CDR3 loop reads CASSWDSVQPQHF. DNA of the CDR3: TGTGCCAGCAGTTGGGACTCGGTCCAGCCCCAGCATTTT.

CDR3 nucleotides: TGTGCCAGCAGTGATGGCGGGGGGGCTAGCAATGAGCAGTTCTTC. As protein: CASSDGGGASNEQFF. This chain connects TRBV6-4 to TRBJ2-1; 9 bases agree with TRBD2. Germline trimming cut 3 bases from V and 6 bases from J; bases unmatched to any gene: 6. Germline values: CDR1 MRHNA, CDR2 SNTAGT. This CDR3 comprises 15 residues.

The chain recombines TRBV11-3 with TRBJ2-2, with D possibly being TRBD2 (5 bases). Germline V gene sequence: CDR1 SGHNT, CDR2 YENEEA. The CDR3 consists of 13 residues. Trimming took 5 bases from V and 7 from J, leaving 11 bases between them. Here the CDR3 DNA reads TGTGCCAGCAGCGCGTTGGGGAGCGGGGAGCTGTTTTTT. Its translation: CASSALGSGELFF.

This clone was seen a few times. J is TRBJ1-2 and V is TRBV6-5, with D unclear. V was cut by 0 bases and J by 4 bases, with 12 bases left in between. The CDR3 spans 15 residues. In germline, CDR1 is MNHEY, CDR2 SVGAGI. The CDR3 here is CASSYSRGQSYGYTF. In nucleotides, the CDR3 is TGTGCCAGCAGTTACTCGAGAGGGCAGTCCTATGGCTACACCTTC.

The chain employs TRBV18 and TRBJ1-3; D remains ambiguous. This CDR3 spans 14 amino acids. Per the germline V gene, CDR1 is KGHSH and CDR2 is LQKENI. Deletions cut 3 bases from V and 0 bases from J, with 6 bases between. CDR3 in DNA: TGTGCCAGCTCACCCCAGAACTCTGGAAACACCATATATTTT. It translates to CASSPQNSGNTIYF.

The rearrangement links TRBV5-1 to TRBJ1-3; 9 nucleotides match TRBD1. CDR1 and CDR2 (germline): SGHRS, YFSETQ. The CDR3 spans 16 residues. V was clipped by 4 bases and J by 1 base; unmatched bases: 6. The CDR3 DNA reads TGCGCCAGCAGCGGCGGGACAGGGCAATCTGGAAACACCATATATTTT. This encodes CASSGGTGQSGNTIYF. The whole variable domain, filled in from reference TRBV5-1 and TRBJ1-3, reads KAGVTQTPRYLIKTRGQQVTLSCSPISGHRSVSWYQQTPGQGLQFLFEYFSETQRNKGNFPGRFSGRQFSNSRSEMNVSTLELGDSALYLCASSGGTGQSGNTIYFGEGSWLTVV.